This section outlines one T cell receptor (beta chain) sequence together with its context. The sample originates from a study of early T cells in non-severe SARS-CoV-2 infection. Turning to the study itself: The sequenced material was bulk RNA from unsorted whole blood, and its chains were unpaired.

V lost 6 bases and J lost 4; bases outside the gene matches: 13. The CDR3 is made up of 16 amino acids. Looked up from germline, CDR1 is MDHEN and CDR2 is SYDVKM. The protocol attached unique molecular identifiers to individual cDNA molecules. TCRdb reprocessed the 5' RACE reads via MiXCR and lists one record per CDR3 protein. The sample lists tens of thousands of distinct CDR3 sequences, 10% to 15% seen once, with 1.1% in the top ten. V usage is TRBV28 and J usage is TRBJ1-1; TRBD1 matches at 8 bases. The sample taken for sequencing was whole blood. The sequence was collected from an adult who was a healthcare worker with PCR-confirmed SARS-CoV-2 infection or an uninfected control (not recorded which). In nucleotides, the CDR3 is TGTGCCAGCAGAAAAGCCGGGACAGGACGGGGCACTGAAGCTTTCTTT. The encoded protein is CASRKAGTGRGTEAFF.